This T cell receptor beta chain stems from a study of cytomegalovirus exposure and HLA in healthy donors. Turning to the study itself: In an early release, HLA-typed donors contributed 75 million to 85 million unique TCR sequences. Study-level findings and limits: Accurate HLA-A and HLA-B prediction from TCR beta sequences was reported for most subjects. Researchers reported in a later analysis that common viral pathogens appeared linked to several top clusters.

Germline V CDR1 and CDR2: MNHEY, SVGAGI. Trimming at V came to 5 bases and at J to 8 bases, leaving 12 bases not matched to a gene. The CDR3 is made up of 15 amino acids. A remark on this clone: Its antigen is undetermined.

With 60 Vbeta and 13 Jbeta primers, the PCR was carried out. Generated by immunoSEQ multiplex PCR, the TCRdb table keeps only in-frame clones and is missing some. Here the sample spans around 100,000 clones, roughly 77% being singletons. The specimen was PBMCs. The rearrangement uses TRBV6-5 and TRBJ1-2; 9 nucleotides line up with TRBD1. This receptor was identified in a woman aged 18-29 years in good health and CMV-seropositive. CDR3 sequence reads: CASSGTGNSVGGYTF. As DNA, the CDR3 is TGTGCCAGCAGTGGGACAGGGAACTCCGTCGGGGGCTACACCTTC.